A single TCR beta chain is shown here with its context. The antigen is not known. From germline, CDR1 is DFQATT and CDR2 SNEGSKA (reference sequence). The CDR3 runs to 13 residues. Between the trimmed V and J ends, which lost 6 bases and 0 bases, there was a span of 9 bases. The sample belongs to a study of type 1 regulatory T cells. Study-level information: T-allo10 is an in vitro-generated, Tr1-enriched CD4 T cell product specific for alloantigen.

Whole-study results and caveats: Compared with non-Tr1 cells, Tr1 cells showed a narrower TCR repertoire.

MiXCR, run by TCRdb on the reads, gives a single entry per CDR3 protein. The data contain about 62,000 distinct CDR3 sequences, roughly 60% of them singletons. The sequenced sample was cultured non-Tr1 T cells, either the whole culture or a sorted T cell fraction (not recorded which). This receptor was obtained from a human donor in good health. V and J are TRBV20-1 and TRBJ2-1; no definite D call. Written as DNA, the CDR3 is TGCAGTGCGTTATGGGACTCCTACAATGAGCAGTTCTTC. It codes for CSALWDSYNEQFF.